Shown below are 9 T cell receptor beta chains from a single sample sequenced in a study of blood T cells in healthy people across ages. Sample-barcoded 5' priming and a J-beta primer mix drove a second PCR of about 6 to 11 cycles. TCRdb itself ran the 5' RACE reads through MiXCR, one entry per CDR3 protein. This sample has about 1.4 million distinct CDR3 sequences, with roughly 59% found just once. The sequencing input was blood. All receptors derive from a man aged 18 to 30 in good health.

CDR3 sequence: CAISPGADTQYF. DNA for the CDR3: TGTGCCATCAGTCCAGGAGCAGATACGCAGTATTTT. This rearrangement joins TRBV10-3 to TRBJ2-3; D not resolved. Germline V CDR1 and CDR2: ENHRY, SYGVKD. The V end was cut by 5 bases, the J end by 4 bases, with 7 bases between. The CDR3 is made up of 12 amino acids.

Only a few counts were recorded for this clonotype. V and J are TRBV20-1 and TRBJ2-1, with D perhaps matching TRBD2 (5 bases). Germline-derived CDR1 and CDR2 are DFQATT and SNEGSKA (reference sequence). The germline V and J ends were trimmed by 8 bases and 4 bases, with 12 bases remaining between them. This CDR3 has 12 residues. The DNA of the CDR3 is TGCAGTTCTACCCGGGGTTACAATGAGCAGTTCTTC. Protein product: CSSTRGYNEQFF.

This clonotype occurred a few times. The chain couples TRBV4-3 to TRBJ1-1; 7 bases are a match to TRBD1. The germline gives CDR1 LGHNA, CDR2 YSLEER. V was pared by 4 bases and J by 4 bases, with 3 bases of the junction left unmatched. The CDR3 spans 13 residues. Written as DNA, the CDR3 is TGCGCCAGCAGCCCAGGGACAGTCACTGAAGCTTTCTTT. Translating it yields CASSPGTVTEAFF.

This clonotype has a single count. The chain couples TRBV7-9 to TRBJ2-3; D possibly corresponds to TRBD2 (5 bases). CDR1 is SEHNR and CDR2 is FQNEAQ in the germline V gene (reference sequence). The CDR3 is 15 amino acids. Trimming removed 2 bases from V and 2 bases from J, with 11 bases in between. CDR3 amino acids: CASSLIIGLTDTQYF. CDR3 DNA sequence: TGTGCCAGCAGCTTAATTATAGGACTCACAGATACGCAGTATTTT. Using reference TRBV7-9 and TRBJ2-3 for the parts outside the CDR3, the full variable domain is DTGVSQNPRHKITKRGQNVTFRCDPISEHNRLYWYRQTLGQGPEFLTYFQNEAQLEKSRLLSDRFSAERPKGSFSTLEIQRTEQGDSAMYLCASSLIIGLTDTQYFGPGTRLTVL.

This clonotype showed up just a few times. The V gene is TRBV4-3, the J gene TRBJ2-4, with D uncertain. The closer fit of TRBJ2-7 to the DNA end suggests the J call may be wrong. This CDR3 is 13 amino acids long. Germline lookup yields CDR1 LGHNA and CDR2 YSLEER. The CDR3 DNA reads TGCGCCAGCAGCCAAGTCTATAGGGACGAGCAGTACTTC. The encoded protein is CASSQVYRDEQYF.

This clonotype occurred once. V is TRBV20-1 and J is TRBJ1-5, with 7 nucleotides matching TRBD1. CDR1 and CDR2 (germline): DFQATT, SNEGSKA (reference sequence). CDR3 size: 15 residues. V was pared by 4 bases and J by 2 bases, with 8 bases of the junction left unmatched. This CDR3 reads CSATSRGFGNQPQHF. The CDR3 bases are TGCAGTGCTACTTCCAGGGGGTTTGGCAATCAGCCCCAGCATTTT.

The V and J genes are TRBV20-1 and TRBJ2-3; D gene uncertain. CDR1 is DFQATT and CDR2 is SNEGSKA in the germline V gene (reference sequence). The CDR3 is made up of 15 amino acids. Trimming took 3 bases from V and 2 from J, leaving 15 bases between them. CDR3 protein: CSASIVLGLTDTQYF. DNA for the CDR3: TGCAGTGCTAGTATTGTCTTGGGCCTCACAGATACGCAGTATTTT.

This clonotype was observed a handful of times. The J gene is TRBJ2-7, the V gene TRBV7-2, with unresolved D. The germline gives CDR1 SGHTA, CDR2 FQGNSA. Trimming pared 3 bases from V and 0 bases from J, leaving 12 bases between. This CDR3 spans 15 amino acids. The CDR3 loop reads CASSFVVASSYEQYF. The CDR3 coding sequence is TGTGCCAGCAGCTTTGTAGTCGCCAGCTCCTACGAGCAGTACTTC. Looking up the rest from reference TRBV7-2 and TRBJ2-7 gives the full variable domain: GAGVSQSPSNKVTEKGKDVELRCDPISGHTALYWYRQSLGQGLEFLIYFQGNSAPDKSGLPSDRFSAERTGGSVSTLTIQRTQQEDSAVYLCASSFVVASSYEQYFGPGTRLTVT.

This clonotype has more than one count but fewer than ten. The chain combines TRBV20-1 with TRBJ1-2, with D hard to call. With 0 bases removed from V and 2 bases from J, the gap between germline ends came to 13 bases. Germline V lookup: CDR1 DFQATT, CDR2 SNEGSKA (reference sequence). CDR3 length: 15 amino acids. In nucleotides, the CDR3 is TGCAGTGCTAGAGATAGGTACAGCCGCAACTATGGCTACACCTTC. It codes for CSARDRYSRNYGYTF.